This entry describes one T cell receptor (beta chain). Its antigen remains unidentified. The record originates from a study of blood T cells in healthy people across ages. Study-wide results and caveats: Diversity was higher, and naive CD4+ cells more numerous, in long-lived donors than in aged donors.

Sample-barcoded 5' priming and a J-beta primer mix drove a second PCR of about 6 to 12 cycles. The template-switch adaptor was a 5' adaptor with 12 random nucleotides. It tagged each cDNA molecule. MiXCR, run by TCRdb on the 5' RACE reads, gives a single entry per CDR3 protein. This table holds around 1.7 million distinct CDR3 sequences, 28% found once. V shed 5 bases and J 0 bases; nucleotides not matched to a gene: 8. The germline V gene has CDR1 SGHTA and CDR2 FQGTGA. The CDR3 sequence is 18 residues long. The TCR comes from a woman younger than 45 in good health. The chain carries TRBV7-3 and TRBJ2-3; TRBD2 agrees at 13 bases. The sample consisted of blood. For the CDR3, the DNA is TGTGCCAGCAGCCCCGGACTAGCGGGGGCCTCTAGCACAGATACGCAGTATTTT. Translating gives CASSPGLAGASSTDTQYF.